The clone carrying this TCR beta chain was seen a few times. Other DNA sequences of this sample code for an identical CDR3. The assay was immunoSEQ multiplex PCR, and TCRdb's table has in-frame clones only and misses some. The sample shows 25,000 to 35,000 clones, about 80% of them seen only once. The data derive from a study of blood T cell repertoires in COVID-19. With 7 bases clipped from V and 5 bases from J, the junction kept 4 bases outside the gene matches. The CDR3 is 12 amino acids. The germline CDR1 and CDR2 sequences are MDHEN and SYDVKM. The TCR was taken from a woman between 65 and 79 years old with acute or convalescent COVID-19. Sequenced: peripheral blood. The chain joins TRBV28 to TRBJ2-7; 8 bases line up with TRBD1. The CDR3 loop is CASTGGIHEQYF. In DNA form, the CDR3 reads TGTGCCAGCACAGGGGGCATCCACGAGCAGTACTTC.